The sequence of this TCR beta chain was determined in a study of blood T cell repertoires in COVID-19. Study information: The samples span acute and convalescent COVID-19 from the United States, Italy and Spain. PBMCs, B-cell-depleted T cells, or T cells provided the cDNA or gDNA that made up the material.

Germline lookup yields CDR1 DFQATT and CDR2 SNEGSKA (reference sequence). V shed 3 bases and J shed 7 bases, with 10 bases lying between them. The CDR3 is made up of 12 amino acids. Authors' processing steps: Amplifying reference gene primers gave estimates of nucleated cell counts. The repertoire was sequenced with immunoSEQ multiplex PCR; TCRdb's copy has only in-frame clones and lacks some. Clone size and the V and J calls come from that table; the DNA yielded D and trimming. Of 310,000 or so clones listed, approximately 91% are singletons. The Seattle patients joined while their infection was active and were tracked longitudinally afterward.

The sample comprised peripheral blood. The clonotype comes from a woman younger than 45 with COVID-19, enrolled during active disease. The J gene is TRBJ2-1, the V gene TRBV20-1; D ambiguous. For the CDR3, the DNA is TGCAGTGCTAGTAAAGTTGCGAATGAGCAGTTCTTC. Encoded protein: CSASKVANEQFF.